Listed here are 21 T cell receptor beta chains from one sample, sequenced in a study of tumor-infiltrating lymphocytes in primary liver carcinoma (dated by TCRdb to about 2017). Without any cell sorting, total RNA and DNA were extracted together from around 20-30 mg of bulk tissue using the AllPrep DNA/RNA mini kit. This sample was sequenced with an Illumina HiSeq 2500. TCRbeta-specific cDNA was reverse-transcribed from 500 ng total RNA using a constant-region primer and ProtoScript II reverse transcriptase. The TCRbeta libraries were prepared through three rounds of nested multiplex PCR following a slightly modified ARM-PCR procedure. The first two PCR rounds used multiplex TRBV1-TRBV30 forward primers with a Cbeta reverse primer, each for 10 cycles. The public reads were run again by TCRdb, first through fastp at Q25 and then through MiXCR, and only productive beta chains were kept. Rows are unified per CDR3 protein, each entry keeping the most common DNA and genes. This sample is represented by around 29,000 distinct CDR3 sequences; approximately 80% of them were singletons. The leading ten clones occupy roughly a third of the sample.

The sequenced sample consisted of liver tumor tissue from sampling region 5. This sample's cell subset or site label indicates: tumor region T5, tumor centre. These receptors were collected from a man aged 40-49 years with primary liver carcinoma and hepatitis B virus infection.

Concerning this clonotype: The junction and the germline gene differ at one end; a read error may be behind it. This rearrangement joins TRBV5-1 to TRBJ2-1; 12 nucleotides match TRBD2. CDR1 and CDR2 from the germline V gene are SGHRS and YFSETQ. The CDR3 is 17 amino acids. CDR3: CASILGALAGGPSEQFF. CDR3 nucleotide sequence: TGCGCCAGCATCTTGGGGGCTCTAGCGGGAGGGCCTAGTGAGCAGTTCTTC.

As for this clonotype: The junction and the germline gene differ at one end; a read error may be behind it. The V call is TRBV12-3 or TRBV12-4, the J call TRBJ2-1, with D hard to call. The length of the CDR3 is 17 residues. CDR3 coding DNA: TGTGCCGGCAGGCCTGATCTTGGTTCAGAAGGGTACAATGAGCAGTTCTTC. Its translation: CAGRPDLGSEGYNEQFF.

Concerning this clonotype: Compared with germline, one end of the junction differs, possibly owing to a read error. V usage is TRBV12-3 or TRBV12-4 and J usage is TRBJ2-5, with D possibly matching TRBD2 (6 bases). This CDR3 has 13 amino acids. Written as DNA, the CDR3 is TGTGCCAGTAGTTTAACGATTGGGGGGACCCTGTACTTC. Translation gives CASSLTIGGTLYF.

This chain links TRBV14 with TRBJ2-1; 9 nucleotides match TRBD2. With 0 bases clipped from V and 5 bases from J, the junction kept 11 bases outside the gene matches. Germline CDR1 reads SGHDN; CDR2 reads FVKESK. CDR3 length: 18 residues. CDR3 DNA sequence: TGTGCCAGCAGCCAAGACTCATCGACTAGCGGCTATAACAATGAGCAGTTCTTC. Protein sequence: CASSQDSSTSGYNNEQFF.

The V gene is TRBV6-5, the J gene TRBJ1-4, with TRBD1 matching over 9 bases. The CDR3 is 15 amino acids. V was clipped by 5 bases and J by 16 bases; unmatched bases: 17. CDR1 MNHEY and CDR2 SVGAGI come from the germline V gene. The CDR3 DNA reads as TGTGCCAGCAGTGGAGGGACAGGGCCGAATGAAAAATCGTTTTTT. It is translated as CASSGGTGPNEKSFF.

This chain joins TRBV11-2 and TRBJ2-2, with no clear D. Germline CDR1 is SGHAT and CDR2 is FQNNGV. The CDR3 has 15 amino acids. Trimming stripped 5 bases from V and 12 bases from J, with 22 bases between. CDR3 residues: CASSLRQSNTGKLFF. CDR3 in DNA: TGTGCCAGCAGCCTTAGGCAATCGAACACCGGTAAGCTGTTTTTT. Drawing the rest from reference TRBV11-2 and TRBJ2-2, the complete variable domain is EAGVAQSPRYKIIEKRQSVAFWCNPISGHATLYWYQQILGQGPKLLIQFQNNGVVDDSQLPKDRFSAERLKGVDSTLKIQPAKLEDSAVYLCASSLRQSNTGKLFFGEGSRLTVL.

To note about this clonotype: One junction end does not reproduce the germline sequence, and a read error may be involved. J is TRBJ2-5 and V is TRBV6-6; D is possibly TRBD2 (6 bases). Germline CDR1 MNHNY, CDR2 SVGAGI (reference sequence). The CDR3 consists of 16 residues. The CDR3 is CAISTPGGPPQETQYF. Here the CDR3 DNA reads TGTGCCATCAGTACCCCCGGAGGGCCGCCCCAAGAGACCCAGTACTTC.

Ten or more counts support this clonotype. The CDR3 coding sequence is TGCGCCAGCAGCCAAGCAATAGGACAGACCTCCTATAATTCACCCCTCCACTTT. Amino acids: CASSQAIGQTSYNSPLHF. This chain connects TRBV4-1 to TRBJ1-6, with D perhaps matching TRBD1 (6 bases). Germline assignment: CDR1 MGHRA and CDR2 YSYEKL. The V gene lost 1 base and the J gene lost 0 bases, with 13 bases spanning the gap. CDR3 size: 18 residues.

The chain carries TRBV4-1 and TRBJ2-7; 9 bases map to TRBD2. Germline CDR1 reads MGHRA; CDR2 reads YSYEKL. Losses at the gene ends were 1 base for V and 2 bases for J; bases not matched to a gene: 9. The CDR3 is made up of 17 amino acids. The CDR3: CASSQGTSALGAYEQYF. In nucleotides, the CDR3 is TGCGCCAGCAGCCAAGGGACTAGCGCCCTAGGGGCCTACGAGCAGTACTTC.

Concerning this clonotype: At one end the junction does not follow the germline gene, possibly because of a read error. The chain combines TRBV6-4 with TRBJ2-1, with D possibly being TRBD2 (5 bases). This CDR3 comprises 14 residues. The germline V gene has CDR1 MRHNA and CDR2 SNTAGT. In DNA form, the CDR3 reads TGTGCCAGAAGTGAACGTGGGAGTGAGGATGAGCAGTTCTTC. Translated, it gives CARSERGSEDEQFF.

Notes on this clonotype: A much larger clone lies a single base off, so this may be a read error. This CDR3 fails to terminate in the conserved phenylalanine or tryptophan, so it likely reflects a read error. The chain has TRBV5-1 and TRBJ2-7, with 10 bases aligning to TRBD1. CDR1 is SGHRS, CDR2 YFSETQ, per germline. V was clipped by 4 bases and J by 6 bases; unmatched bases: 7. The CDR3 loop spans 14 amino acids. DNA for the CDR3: TGCGCCAGCAGCCAAGGGACAGGGGCCCTCGAGCAGTACCTC. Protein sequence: CASSQGTGALEQYL.

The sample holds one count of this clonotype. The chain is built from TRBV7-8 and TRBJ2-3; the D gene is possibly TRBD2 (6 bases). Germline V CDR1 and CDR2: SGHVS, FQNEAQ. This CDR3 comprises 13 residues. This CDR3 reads CASWRVDEDAQYF. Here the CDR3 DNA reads TGTGCTAGCTGGAGGGTGGACGAGGATGCGCAGTATTTT.

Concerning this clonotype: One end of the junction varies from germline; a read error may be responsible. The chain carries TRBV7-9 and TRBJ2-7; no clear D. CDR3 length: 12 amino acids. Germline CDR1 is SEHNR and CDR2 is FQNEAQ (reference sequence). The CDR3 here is CTSSLGLSEQYF. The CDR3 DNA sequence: TGTACCAGCAGTTTGGGCTTATCCGAGCAGTACTTC. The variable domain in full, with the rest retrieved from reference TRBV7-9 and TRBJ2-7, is DTGVSQNPRHKITKRGQNVTFRCDPISEHNRLYWYRQTLGQGPEFLTYFQNEAQLEKSRLLSDRFSAERPKGSFSTLEIQRTEQGDSAMYLCTSSLGLSEQYFGPGTRLTVT.

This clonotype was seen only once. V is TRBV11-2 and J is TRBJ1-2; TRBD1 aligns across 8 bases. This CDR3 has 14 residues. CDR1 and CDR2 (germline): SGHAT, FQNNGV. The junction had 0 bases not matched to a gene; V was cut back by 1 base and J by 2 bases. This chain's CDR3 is CASSLGTGNYGYTF. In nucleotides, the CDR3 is TGTGCCAGCAGCTTAGGGACAGGGAACTATGGCTACACCTTC.

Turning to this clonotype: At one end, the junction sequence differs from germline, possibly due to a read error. The CDR3 sequence is CRVEDGTGDTGGLFF. CDR3 sequence (DNA): TGCAGGGTTGAAGACGGGACAGGGGACACCGGGGGGCTGTTTTTT. The chain couples TRBV29-1 to TRBJ2-2, with 10 bases that match TRBD1. The CDR3 contains 15 residues. The germline CDR1 and CDR2 sequences are SQVTM and ANQGSEA.

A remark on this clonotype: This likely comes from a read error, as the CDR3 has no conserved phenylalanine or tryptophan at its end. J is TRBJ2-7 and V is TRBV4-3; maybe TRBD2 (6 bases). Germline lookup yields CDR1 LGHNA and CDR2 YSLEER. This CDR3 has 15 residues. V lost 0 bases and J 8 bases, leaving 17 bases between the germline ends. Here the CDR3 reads CASSQDRETPHQQYL. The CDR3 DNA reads TGCGCCAGCAGCCAAGATCGGGAGACTCCCCACCAGCAGTACCTC.

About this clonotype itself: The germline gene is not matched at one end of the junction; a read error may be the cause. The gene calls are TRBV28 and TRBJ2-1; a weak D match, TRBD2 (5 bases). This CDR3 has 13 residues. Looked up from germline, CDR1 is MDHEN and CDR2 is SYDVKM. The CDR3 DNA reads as TGTGCCAACAGTTTATGGGGAGTACATGAGCAGTTCTTC. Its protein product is CANSLWGVHEQFF.

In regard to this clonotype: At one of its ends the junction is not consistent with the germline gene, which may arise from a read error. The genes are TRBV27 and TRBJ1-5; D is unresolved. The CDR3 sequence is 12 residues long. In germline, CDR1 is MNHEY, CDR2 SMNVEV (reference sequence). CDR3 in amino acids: CTSSPLGQPQHF. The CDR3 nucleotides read TGTACCAGCAGTCCATTAGGACAGCCCCAGCATTTT.

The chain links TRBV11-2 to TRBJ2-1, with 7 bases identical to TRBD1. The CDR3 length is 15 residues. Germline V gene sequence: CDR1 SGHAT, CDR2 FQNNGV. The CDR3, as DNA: TGTATCAGCAGCTCACGGGACAGCCCCTACAATGAGCAGTTCTTC. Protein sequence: CISSSRDSPYNEQFF.

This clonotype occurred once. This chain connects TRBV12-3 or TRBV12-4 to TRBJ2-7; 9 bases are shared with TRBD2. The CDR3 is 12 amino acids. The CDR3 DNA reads TGTGCATGCACAGCGGGAGGCAGTGTGCAGTACTTC. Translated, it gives CACTAGGSVQYF.

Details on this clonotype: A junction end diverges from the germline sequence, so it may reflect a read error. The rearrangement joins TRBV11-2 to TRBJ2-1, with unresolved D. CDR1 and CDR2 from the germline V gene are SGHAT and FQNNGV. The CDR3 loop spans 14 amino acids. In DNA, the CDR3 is TGTGCCAGCAACTTACACCGGCTAGTCAGTGAGCAATTCTTC. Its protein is CASNLHRLVSEQFF.